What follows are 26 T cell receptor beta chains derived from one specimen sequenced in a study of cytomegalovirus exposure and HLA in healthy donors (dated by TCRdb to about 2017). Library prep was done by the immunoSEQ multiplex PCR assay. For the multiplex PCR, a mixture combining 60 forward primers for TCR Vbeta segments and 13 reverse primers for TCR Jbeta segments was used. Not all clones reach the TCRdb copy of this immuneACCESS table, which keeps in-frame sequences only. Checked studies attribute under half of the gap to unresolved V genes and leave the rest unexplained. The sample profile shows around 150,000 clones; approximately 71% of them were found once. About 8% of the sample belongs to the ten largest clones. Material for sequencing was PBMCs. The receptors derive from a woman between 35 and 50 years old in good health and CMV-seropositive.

In DNA, the CDR3 is TGTGCCAGCAGCACCGCTGCGGGGCCTCAAGAGACCCAGTACTTC. Amino acid sequence: CASSTAAGPQETQYF. The chain couples TRBV5-6 to TRBJ2-5; a possible D gene is TRBD2 (6 bases). The V end was cut by 4 bases, the J end by 2 bases, with 15 bases between. The V gene's germline CDR1 is SGHDT and CDR2 YYEEEE. CDR3 length: 15 residues.

The CDR3 DNA follows: TGTGCCAGCAGCCTCGGGGGGCCAGGGAGTCATGGCTACACCTTC. Encoded protein: CASSLGGPGSHGYTF. This chain connects TRBV7-6 to TRBJ1-2, with D maybe TRBD1 (6 bases). The CDR3 is made up of 15 amino acids. V was clipped by 5 bases and J by 6 bases, with 19 bases between them. Germline lookup yields CDR1 SGHVS and CDR2 FNYEAQ. Using reference TRBV7-6 and TRBJ1-2 for the parts outside the CDR3, the full variable domain is GAGVSQSPRYKVTKRGQDVALRCDPISGHVSLYWYRQALGQGPEFLTYFNYEAQQDKSGLPNDRFSAERPEGSISTLTIQRTEQRDSAMYRCASSLGGPGSHGYTFGSGTRLTVV.

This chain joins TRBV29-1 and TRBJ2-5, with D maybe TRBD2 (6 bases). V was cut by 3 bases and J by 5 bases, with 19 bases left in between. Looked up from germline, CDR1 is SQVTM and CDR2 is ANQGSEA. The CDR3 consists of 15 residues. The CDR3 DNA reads TGCAGCGTTGAGTGGAGGGGCATAGTTGGGGAGACCCAGTACTTC. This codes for CSVEWRGIVGETQYF.

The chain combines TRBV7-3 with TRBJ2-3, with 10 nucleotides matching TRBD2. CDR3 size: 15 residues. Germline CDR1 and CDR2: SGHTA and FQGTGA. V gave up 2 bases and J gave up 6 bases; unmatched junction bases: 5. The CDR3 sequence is CASSLLAGVGDTQYF. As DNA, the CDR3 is TGTGCCAGCAGCTTACTAGCGGGAGTAGGTGATACGCAGTATTTT.

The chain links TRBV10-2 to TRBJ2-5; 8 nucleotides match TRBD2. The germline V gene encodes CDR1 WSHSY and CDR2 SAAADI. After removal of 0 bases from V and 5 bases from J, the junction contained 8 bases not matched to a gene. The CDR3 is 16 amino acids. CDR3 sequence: CASSESELAERETQYF. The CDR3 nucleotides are TGCGCCAGCAGTGAGTCCGAACTAGCGGAAAGGGAGACCCAGTACTTC.

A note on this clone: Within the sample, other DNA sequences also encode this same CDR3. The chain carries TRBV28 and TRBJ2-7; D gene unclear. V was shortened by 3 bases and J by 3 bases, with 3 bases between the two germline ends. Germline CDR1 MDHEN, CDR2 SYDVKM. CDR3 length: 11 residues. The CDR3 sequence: CASSFSYEQYF. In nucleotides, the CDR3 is TGTGCCAGCAGTTTTAGCTACGAGCAGTACTTC.

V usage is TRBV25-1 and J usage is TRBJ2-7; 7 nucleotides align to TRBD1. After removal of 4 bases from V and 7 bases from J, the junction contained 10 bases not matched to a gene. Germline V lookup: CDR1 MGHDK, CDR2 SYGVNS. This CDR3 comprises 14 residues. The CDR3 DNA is TGTGCCAGCAGTGCCCCAACAGGGGCGGAAGAGCAGTACTTC. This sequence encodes CASSAPTGAEEQYF.

CDR3 in DNA: TGTGCCAGTTTACCGGGACTCTTAAACACCGGGGAGCTGTTTTTT. This sequence encodes CASLPGLLNTGELFF. V gene TRBV19 combines with J gene TRBJ2-2; D might be TRBD2 (6 bases). CDR3 length equals 15 residues. Trimming shortened V by 8 bases and J by 2 bases, and 15 bases separated the two germline ends. Germline V gene sequence: CDR1 LNHDA, CDR2 SQIVND (reference sequence).

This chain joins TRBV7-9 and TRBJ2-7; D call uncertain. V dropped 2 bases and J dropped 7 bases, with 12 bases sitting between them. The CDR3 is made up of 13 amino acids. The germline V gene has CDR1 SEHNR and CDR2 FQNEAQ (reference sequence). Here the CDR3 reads CASSLTVSMEQYF. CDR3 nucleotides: TGTGCCAGCAGCTTAACAGTCTCGATGGAGCAGTACTTC.

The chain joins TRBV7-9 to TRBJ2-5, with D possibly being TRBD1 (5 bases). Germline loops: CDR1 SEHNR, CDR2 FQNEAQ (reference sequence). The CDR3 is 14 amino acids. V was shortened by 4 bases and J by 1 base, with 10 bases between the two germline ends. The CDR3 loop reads CASSSGQGQETQYF. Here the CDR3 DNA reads TGTGCCAGCAGCTCCGGACAAGGCCAAGAGACCCAGTACTTC.

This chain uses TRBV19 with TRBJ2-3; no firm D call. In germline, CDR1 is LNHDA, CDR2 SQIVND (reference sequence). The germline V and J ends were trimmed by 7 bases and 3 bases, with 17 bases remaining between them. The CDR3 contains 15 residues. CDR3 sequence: CASKNRGETTDTQYF. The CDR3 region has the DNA TGTGCCAGTAAGAACCGCGGAGAGACTACAGATACGCAGTATTTT.

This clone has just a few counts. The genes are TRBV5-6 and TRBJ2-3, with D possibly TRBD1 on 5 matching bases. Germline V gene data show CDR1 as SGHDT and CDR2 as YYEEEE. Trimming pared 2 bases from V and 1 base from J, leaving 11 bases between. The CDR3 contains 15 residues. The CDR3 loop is CASSLRGGGTDTQYF. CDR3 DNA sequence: TGTGCCAGCAGCTTAAGGGGTGGTGGCACAGATACGCAGTATTTT.

The CDR3 sequence is CALTSLSSYNEQFF. The DNA for the CDR3 is TGTGCTCTTACCTCCCTCAGCTCCTACAATGAGCAGTTCTTC. The chain couples TRBV30 to TRBJ2-1; D not resolved. The CDR3 is 14 amino acids. Germline assignment: CDR1 GTSNPN and CDR2 SVGIG (reference sequence).

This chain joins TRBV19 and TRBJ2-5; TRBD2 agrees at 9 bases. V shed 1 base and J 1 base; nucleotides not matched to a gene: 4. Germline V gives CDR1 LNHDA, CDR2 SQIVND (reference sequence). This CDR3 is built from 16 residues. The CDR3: CASSIASAGGQETQYF. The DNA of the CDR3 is TGTGCCAGTAGTATAGCCTCAGCGGGAGGCCAAGAGACCCAGTACTTC.

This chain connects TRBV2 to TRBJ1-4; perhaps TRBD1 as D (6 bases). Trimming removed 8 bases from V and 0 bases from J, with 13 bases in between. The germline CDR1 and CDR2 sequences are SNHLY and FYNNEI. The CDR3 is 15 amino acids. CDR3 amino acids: CASGNRVATNEKLFF. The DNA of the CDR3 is TGTGCCAGCGGGAACAGGGTGGCAACTAATGAAAAACTGTTTTTT.

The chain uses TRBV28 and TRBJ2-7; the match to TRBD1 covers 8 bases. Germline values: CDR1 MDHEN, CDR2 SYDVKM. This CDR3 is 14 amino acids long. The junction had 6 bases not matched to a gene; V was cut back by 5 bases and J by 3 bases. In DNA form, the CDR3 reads TGTGCCAGCAGTACCCCGGGACAGGTCTACGAGCAGTACTTC. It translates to CASSTPGQVYEQYF.

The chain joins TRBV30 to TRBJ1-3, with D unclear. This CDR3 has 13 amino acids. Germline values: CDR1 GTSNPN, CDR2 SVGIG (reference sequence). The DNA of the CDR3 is TGTGCTTATTCCCTGGGCGCTGGAAACACCATATATTTT. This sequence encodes CAYSLGAGNTIYF.

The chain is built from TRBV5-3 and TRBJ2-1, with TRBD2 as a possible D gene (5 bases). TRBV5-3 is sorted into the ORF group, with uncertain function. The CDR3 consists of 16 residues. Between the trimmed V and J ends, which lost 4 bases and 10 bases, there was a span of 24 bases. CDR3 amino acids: CARSHFIARRKGEQFF. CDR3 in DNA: TGTGCCAGAAGCCACTTCATAGCGAGACGTAAGGGAGAGCAGTTCTTC.

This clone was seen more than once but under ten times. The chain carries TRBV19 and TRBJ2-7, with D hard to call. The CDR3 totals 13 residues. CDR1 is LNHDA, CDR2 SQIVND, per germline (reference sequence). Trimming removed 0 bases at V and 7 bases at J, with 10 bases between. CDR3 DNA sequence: TGTGCCAGTAGTATAGATCCGAACCGGGAGCAGTACTTC. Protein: CASSIDPNREQYF.

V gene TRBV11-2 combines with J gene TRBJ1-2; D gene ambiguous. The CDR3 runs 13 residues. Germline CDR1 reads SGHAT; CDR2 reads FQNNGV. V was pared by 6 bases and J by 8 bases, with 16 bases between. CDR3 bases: TGTGCCAGCAGTTACGCTGGTCCAGGAGGCTACACCTTC. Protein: CASSYAGPGGYTF.

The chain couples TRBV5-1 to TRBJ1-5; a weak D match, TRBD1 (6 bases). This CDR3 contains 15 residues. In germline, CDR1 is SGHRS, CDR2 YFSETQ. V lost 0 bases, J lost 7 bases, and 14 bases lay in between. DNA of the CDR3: TGCGCCAGCAGCTTGGTTTCAGGGGTGGGACAGCCCCAGCATTTT. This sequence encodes CASSLVSGVGQPQHF.

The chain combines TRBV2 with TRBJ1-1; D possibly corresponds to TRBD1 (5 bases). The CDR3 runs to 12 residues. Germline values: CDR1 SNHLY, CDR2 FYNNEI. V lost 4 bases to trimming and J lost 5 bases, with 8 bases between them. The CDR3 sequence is CASSAQGTEAFF. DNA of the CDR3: TGTGCCAGCAGTGCGCAGGGTACTGAAGCTTTCTTT.

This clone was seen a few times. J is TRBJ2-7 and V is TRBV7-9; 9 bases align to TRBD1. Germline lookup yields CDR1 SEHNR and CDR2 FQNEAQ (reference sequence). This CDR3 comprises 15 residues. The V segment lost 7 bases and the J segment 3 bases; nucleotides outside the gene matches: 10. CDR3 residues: CASNHQGQGHYEQYF. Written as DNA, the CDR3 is TGTGCCAGCAACCACCAGGGACAGGGTCACTACGAGCAGTACTTC.

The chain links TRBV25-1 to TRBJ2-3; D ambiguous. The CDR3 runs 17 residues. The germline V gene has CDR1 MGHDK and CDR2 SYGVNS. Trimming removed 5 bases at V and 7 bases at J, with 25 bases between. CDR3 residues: CASSSDDPFLSLYTQYF. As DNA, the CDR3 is TGTGCCAGCAGTTCCGACGACCCGTTCCTTAGCTTATATACGCAGTATTTT.

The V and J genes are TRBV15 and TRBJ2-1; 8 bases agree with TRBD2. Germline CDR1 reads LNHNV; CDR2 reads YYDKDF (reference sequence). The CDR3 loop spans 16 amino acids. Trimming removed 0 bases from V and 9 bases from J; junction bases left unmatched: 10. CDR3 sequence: CATSRDLGTSLSEQFF. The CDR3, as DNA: TGTGCCACCAGCAGAGATTTGGGGACTAGTTTGTCTGAGCAGTTCTTC.

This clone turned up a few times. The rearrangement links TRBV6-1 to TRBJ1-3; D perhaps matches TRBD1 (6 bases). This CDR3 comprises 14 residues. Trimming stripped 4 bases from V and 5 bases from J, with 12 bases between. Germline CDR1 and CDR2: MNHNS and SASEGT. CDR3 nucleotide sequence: TGTGCCAGCAGTGGGTCGGGGGGCCGAAACACCATATATTTT. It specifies CASSGSGGRNTIYF.